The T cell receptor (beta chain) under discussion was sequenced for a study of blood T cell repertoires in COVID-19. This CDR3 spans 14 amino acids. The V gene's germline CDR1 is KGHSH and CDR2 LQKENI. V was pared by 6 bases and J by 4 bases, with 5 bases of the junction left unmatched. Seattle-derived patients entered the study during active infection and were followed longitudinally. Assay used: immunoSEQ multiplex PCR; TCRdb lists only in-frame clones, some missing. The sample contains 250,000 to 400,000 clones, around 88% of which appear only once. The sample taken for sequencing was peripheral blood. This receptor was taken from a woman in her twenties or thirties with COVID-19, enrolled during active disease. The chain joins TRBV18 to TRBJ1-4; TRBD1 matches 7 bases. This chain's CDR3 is CASSGNRGNEKLFF. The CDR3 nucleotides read TGTGCCAGCTCGGGAAACAGGGGTAATGAAAAACTGTTTTTT.